These 20 T cell receptor beta chains originate from one sample sequenced in a study of OX40 agonist ivuxolimab in advanced cancers. Profiled with immunoSEQ multiplex PCR; TCRdb holds only in-frame clones, not every one. This sample has around 10,000 clones, with roughly four fifths found just once. The material sequenced was CD4+ or CD8+ T cells sorted from blood, taken in a trial of the OX40 agonist ivuxolimab. All receptors derive from an adult with an advanced solid tumor such as melanoma, head and neck, liver or kidney cancer.

This chain links TRBV5-1 with TRBJ2-5; 11 bases align to TRBD2. The trim removed 4 bases at V and 4 bases at J, leaving 3 bases unmatched. CDR1 and CDR2 (germline): SGHRS, YFSETQ. The CDR3 has 14 residues. CDR3 sequence: CASSQTSGGETQYF. The CDR3 DNA follows: TGCGCCAGCAGCCAAACTAGCGGGGGAGAGACCCAGTACTTC. Together with reference TRBV5-1 and TRBJ2-5, the CDR3 gives the full variable domain: KAGVTQTPRYLIKTRGQQVTLSCSPISGHRSVSWYQQTPGQGLQFLFEYFSETQRNKGNFPGRFSGRQFSNSRSEMNVSTLELGDSALYLCASSQTSGGETQYFGPGTRLLVL.

The J gene is TRBJ2-5, the V gene TRBV7-3; D might be TRBD1 (6 bases). CDR1 and CDR2 (germline): SGHTA, FQGTGA. The CDR3 extends over 13 amino acids. The V end lost 5 bases, the J end lost 10 bases, and 17 bases lay between the germline ends. The DNA for the CDR3 is TGTGCCAGCAGCCCCCGGACAGTGGGGGACCAGTACTTC. It translates to CASSPRTVGDQYF. Variable domain in full (rest from reference TRBV7-3 and TRBJ2-5): GAGVSQTPSNKVTEKGKYVELRCDPISGHTALYWYRQSLGQGPEFLIYFQGTGAADDSGLPNDRFFAVRPEGSVSTLKIQRTERGDSAVYLCASSPRTVGDQYFGPGTRLLVL.

The CDR3 bases are TGTGCCAGTAGATGGGAGGGACAGGGGTTTTACAATGAGCAGTTCTTC. This translates into CASRWEGQGFYNEQFF. The genes are TRBV19 and TRBJ2-1, with 10 positions matching TRBD1. CDR1 and CDR2 (germline): LNHDA, SQIVND (reference sequence). This CDR3 is built from 16 residues. The ends lost 6 bases at V and 4 bases at J; junction bases unmatched: 9.

The chain links TRBV7-2 to TRBJ2-7, with a possible D match to TRBD2 (5 bases). The germline gives CDR1 SGHTA, CDR2 FQGNSA. V dropped 4 bases and J dropped 5 bases, with 15 bases sitting between them. CDR3 size: 14 residues. The CDR3: CASSSTPRGHEQYF. The CDR3 DNA sequence: TGTGCCAGCAGCTCCACCCCCAGAGGGCACGAGCAGTACTTC.

V and J are TRBV5-1 and TRBJ1-1, with TRBD1 matching 7 bases. The CDR3 loop spans 16 amino acids. Looked up from germline, CDR1 is SGHRS and CDR2 is YFSETQ. J lost 0 bases, V lost 0 bases, and 5 bases had no gene match. DNA for the CDR3: TGCGCCAGCAGCTTGGGACAGGGATACATGAACACTGAAGCTTTCTTT. This encodes CASSLGQGYMNTEAFF.

In its sample, this clone ranks as medium-sized. The same CDR3 can be traced to other DNA sequences in this sample. V and J are TRBV29-1 and TRBJ2-1; TRBD2 matches 8 bases. The length of the CDR3 is 18 residues. From germline, CDR1 is SQVTM and CDR2 ANQGSEA. The V segment lost 3 bases and the J segment 1 base; nucleotides outside the gene matches: 14. CDR3 sequence reads: CSVDGGGGAGGSYNEQFF. The CDR3, as DNA: TGCAGCGTTGACGGGGGGGGAGGGGCAGGAGGTTCCTACAATGAGCAGTTCTTC.

V usage is TRBV27 and J usage is TRBJ1-2; D not certain. The V end was cut by 3 bases, the J end by 6 bases, with 11 bases between. CDR1 and CDR2 (germline): MNHEY, SMNVEV (reference sequence). This CDR3 spans 13 amino acids. The CDR3 DNA reads as TGTGCCAGCAGTTTCTCGGGATTCGATGGCTACACCTTC. This codes for CASSFSGFDGYTF.

V and J are TRBV6-5 and TRBJ2-1; 8 nucleotides match TRBD2. This CDR3 has 15 amino acids. V lost 4 bases, J lost 2 bases, and 4 bases stayed unmatched. The germline CDR1 and CDR2 sequences are MNHEY and SVGAGI. CDR3 DNA: TGTGCCAGCAGTTCGGGACTAGTGGCCTACAATGAGCAGTTCTTC. Protein: CASSSGLVAYNEQFF.

The chain couples TRBV7-3 to TRBJ1-1; 8 bases fit TRBD1. Unmatched junction bases numbered 4, after V lost 3 bases and J lost 10 bases. Looked up from germline, CDR1 is SGHTA and CDR2 is FQGTGA. The CDR3 has 12 amino acids. This chain's CDR3 is CASSFPGQVAFF. CDR3 coding DNA: TGTGCCAGCAGCTTTCCGGGACAGGTAGCTTTCTTT.

CDR3 sequence: CASSFARYGEQYF. In DNA form, the CDR3 reads TGTGCCAGCAGCTTCGCCAGGTATGGCGAGCAGTACTTC. The chain recombines TRBV5-6 with TRBJ2-7; D is ambiguous. CDR1 and CDR2 (germline): SGHDT, YYEEEE. Trimming cost V 2 bases and J 6 bases, with 12 bases left between them. The CDR3 covers 13 residues.

The chain carries TRBV5-5 and TRBJ2-7; no clear D gene. CDR3 length: 11 amino acids. V lost 2 bases and J lost 3, with 3 bases in between. Looked up from germline, CDR1 is SGHKS and CDR2 is YYEKEE (reference sequence). In DNA form, the CDR3 reads TGTGCCAGCAGCTTCCTCTACGAGCAGTACTTC. This gives the protein CASSFLYEQYF.

This chain links TRBV15 with TRBJ1-2; D is unclear. Germline-derived CDR1 and CDR2 are LNHNV and YYDKDF (reference sequence). This CDR3 comprises 13 residues. V was trimmed by 0 bases and J by 5 bases, leaving 7 bases between them. CDR3 region: CATSRDGLYGYTF. CDR3 coding DNA: TGTGCCACCAGCAGAGATGGCTTATATGGCTACACCTTC.

The rearrangement joins TRBV28 to TRBJ2-2; no firm D call. The V gene lost 11 bases and the J gene lost 3 bases, with 13 bases spanning the gap. The germline gives CDR1 MDHEN, CDR2 SYDVKM. The CDR3 has 13 amino acids. The chain's CDR3 is CACARSYTGELFF. Here the CDR3 DNA reads TGTGCCTGCGCGAGGTCCTACACCGGGGAGCTGTTTTTT.

V and J are TRBV28 and TRBJ1-5; no reliable D call. The CDR3 is 14 residues long. CDR1 and CDR2 (germline): MDHEN, SYDVKM. V was shortened by 3 bases and J by 1 base, with 7 bases between the two germline ends. The CDR3 reads CASSLLGSNQPQHF. CDR3 bases: TGTGCCAGCAGTTTGTTGGGGAGCAATCAGCCCCAGCATTTT.

This chain joins TRBV6-1 and TRBJ2-3; D is perhaps TRBD1 (6 bases). CDR3 length: 14 residues. Germline-derived CDR1 and CDR2 are MNHNS and SASEGT. Trimming cost V 3 bases and J 6 bases, with 13 bases left between them. The CDR3 sequence: CASSDRGYGDTQYF. The DNA for the CDR3 is TGTGCCAGCAGTGATAGGGGGTACGGGGATACGCAGTATTTT.

This chain links TRBV5-1 with TRBJ2-7; D possibly corresponds to TRBD2 (5 bases). Trimming shortened V by 5 bases and J by 4 bases, and 7 bases separated the two germline ends. The CDR3 spans 11 residues. Germline values: CDR1 SGHRS, CDR2 YFSETQ. CDR3 bases: TGCGCCAGCAGTGAGGGATACGAGCAGTACTTC. Protein product: CASSEGYEQYF.

The gene calls are TRBV4-1 and TRBJ2-7, with D perhaps TRBD2 (7 bases). Looked up from germline, CDR1 is MGHRA and CDR2 is YSYEKL. The CDR3 length is 14 residues. The V end was cut by 5 bases, the J end by 1 base, with 12 bases between. CDR3 loop: CASSFGRGSYEQYF. CDR3 nucleotide sequence: TGCGCCAGCAGCTTTGGGAGGGGGTCCTACGAGCAGTACTTC.

The chain has TRBV7-9 and TRBJ2-5, with D hard to call. Between the trimmed V and J ends, which lost 8 bases and 5 bases, there was a span of 9 bases. CDR1 is SEHNR, CDR2 FQNEAQ, per germline (reference sequence). This CDR3 has 11 amino acids. Here the CDR3 reads CASRYGETQYF. The CDR3 DNA is TGTGCCAGCCGATATGGGGAGACCCAGTACTTC.

The V call is TRBV5-8, the J call TRBJ1-6; D might be TRBD1 (6 bases). This CDR3 is 16 amino acids long. Germline V gives CDR1 SGHTS, CDR2 YDEGEE. With 0 bases removed from V and 9 bases from J, the gap between germline ends came to 16 bases. DNA for the CDR3: TGTGCCAGCAGCTTGGTGCCCGCAGGGGTTCGTTCACCCCTCCACTTT. This encodes CASSLVPAGVRSPLHF.

V is TRBV4-1 and J is TRBJ2-3, with D possibly TRBD2 on 5 matching bases. This CDR3 is built from 16 residues. Germline V gives CDR1 MGHRA, CDR2 YSYEKL. Trimming took 0 bases from V and 0 from J, leaving 10 bases between them. CDR3 in amino acids: CASSQEAGSSTDTQYF. As DNA, the CDR3 is TGCGCCAGCAGCCAAGAGGCGGGTTCCAGCACAGATACGCAGTATTTT.